This TCR beta chain was recovered during a study of T cell changes during pregnancy in multiple sclerosis. This clone has a handful of counts. Deletions cut 1 base from V and 3 bases from J, with 9 bases between. The CDR3 is 14 residues long. Germline V lookup: CDR1 PRHDT, CDR2 FYEKMQ (reference sequence). Here immunoSEQ multiplex PCR was the method, and the copy in TCRdb shows in-frame clones only, minus some. Among around 30,000 clones listed, about nine tenths were seen once. The sequenced sample was CD8+ T cells from peripheral blood mononuclear cells, obtained before pregnancy. The rearrangement joins TRBV13 to TRBJ1-2; a possible D gene is TRBD1 (5 bases). The origin of this receptor is a female donor with multiple sclerosis, enrolled in a pregnancy study. CDR3 nucleotide sequence: TGTGCCAGCAGCTTAGACCGGGACTACTATGGCTACACCTTC. This sequence encodes CASSLDRDYYGYTF.